The TCR beta chain under discussion was sequenced for a study of PD-1 blockade in classical Hodgkin lymphoma (dated by TCRdb to the early 2020s). In the study overall: Nivolumab dosing was 3 mg/kg intravenously every 2 weeks, continuing until either disease progression or unacceptable toxicity. The study used TCR beta sequencing and CyTOF to define a peripheral blood immune signature of response to PD-1 blockade in classical Hodgkin lymphoma. General conclusions and limits of the study: Lower diversity was observed in patients in whom nivolumab was started less than 1 year after ASCT, and these patients were excluded from later analyses so that confounding by immune reconstitution would be avoided. Only a single clinical trial cohort was studied, and what caused the repertoire differences, possibly disease activity or prior therapy, remained undefined. Baseline diversity similar to that of newly diagnosed patients was observed in trial patients achieving complete response, whereas significantly lower diversity was observed in partial responders and progressors. Baseline TCR diversity was reported as lower in newly diagnosed patients than in healthy donors, and lower still in relapsed/refractory patients. By C4D1, a significant rise was seen in CD4+ TCR diversity but not in CD8+ TCR diversity (p=0.0027 vs p=0.16), and the rise was most apparent among complete responders (p=0.02).

Read against the paper, the sample's time point label means: cycle 2 day 1 (C2D1) of nivolumab. Every trial patient had relapsed following autologous stem cell transplantation, and prior brentuximab vedotin exposure was what differed among cohorts A, B and C. The trial cohort was composed of 55 to 65 patients with relapsed/refractory classical Hodgkin lymphoma, for whom complete response, partial response or progressive disease was recorded as best overall response. Trial patients were treated with single-agent nivolumab in the multi-cohort phase II CheckMate 205 trial. An independent review committee assessed best overall response by applying the 2007 International Working Group response criteria. PBMCs from the trial were collected at three points: immediately before nivolumab initiation (C1D1), and during therapy at cycle 2 day 1 and cycle 4 day 1. After peripheral blood was drawn into 8 mL Vacutainer Cell Preparation Tubes, PBMCs were isolated by centrifugation and then cryopreserved.

The germline V gene provides CDR1 SGHNT and CDR2 YENEEA. V is shortened by 1 base, J by 5 bases, and the region joining them spans 11 bases. The CDR3 starts with the cysteine, ends with the phenylalanine, and has 15 residues. The read is trimmed to its CDR3 DNA, 45 bases read in frame from base 1. In the case of this clone: Its target antigen remains unknown. No base-level quality is on record; no much larger clone is a single base apart.

Genomic DNA was extracted with the Qiagen DNeasy kit from unsorted PBMCs and from negatively selected CD4+ and CD8+ fractions. Amplification of TCR beta CDR3 regions was done by immunoSEQ multiplex PCR with primers that anneal to V and J segments. A synthetic immune receptor repertoire was used to minimize amplification bias, and remaining bias was computationally removed after sequencing. The source study handled its data this way. Repertoire diversity was quantified as the Shannon entropy index using custom Python scripts. Unsorted, CD4+ and CD8+ repertoires were analyzed separately, except for combined analyses in which CD4+ and CD8+ sequences were merged in silico. A clone counted as expanded when the clone's frequency after treatment rose at least 2-fold relative to C1D1, and clones undetected at baseline were given a pseudocount of 0.5. Clones with 0 or 1 copy at C1D1 were classified as singleton clones, and clones with 2 or more copies were classified as non-singleton clones. Clones expanded in unsorted samples were annotated as CD4+, CD8+ or unknown by matching protein sequences in sorted samples from the same patient. Wilcoxon tests on paired samples were used to test changes in diversity from C1D1 to C4D1. The clones in this table, taken by TCRdb from immuneACCESS, are in-frame only. Not every clone is retained; where verified, under half of the shortfall comes from an unresolved V gene, and the cause of the rest is unknown. V and J calls and clone size are given by that table; D and trimming were obtained from the DNA. This sample comprises roughly 50,000 clones, around 82% of them detected only once. Around 20% of the sample is taken by the ten largest.

Sequencing was performed on peripheral blood mononuclear cells (PBMCs), taken before the second cycle of nivolumab. Here the chain combines TRBV11-3 and TRBJ2-2; the D gene is perhaps TRBD1 or TRBD2, each of them matching over 5 bases. The sequence came from a human donor with classical Hodgkin lymphoma. The nucleotide sequence is TGTGCCAGCAGCTTAGTGGTGGGACGGACCGGGGAGCTGTTTTTT. Its translation reads: CASSLVVGRTGELFF. Reference TRBV11-3 and TRBJ2-2 genes cover what lies past the CDR3, so the full variable domain is EAGVVQSPRYKIIEKKQPVAFWCNPISGHNTLYWYLQNLGQGPELLIRYENEEAVDDSQLPKDRFSAERLKGVDSTLKIQPAELGDSAVYLCASSLVVGRTGELFFGEGSRLTVL.